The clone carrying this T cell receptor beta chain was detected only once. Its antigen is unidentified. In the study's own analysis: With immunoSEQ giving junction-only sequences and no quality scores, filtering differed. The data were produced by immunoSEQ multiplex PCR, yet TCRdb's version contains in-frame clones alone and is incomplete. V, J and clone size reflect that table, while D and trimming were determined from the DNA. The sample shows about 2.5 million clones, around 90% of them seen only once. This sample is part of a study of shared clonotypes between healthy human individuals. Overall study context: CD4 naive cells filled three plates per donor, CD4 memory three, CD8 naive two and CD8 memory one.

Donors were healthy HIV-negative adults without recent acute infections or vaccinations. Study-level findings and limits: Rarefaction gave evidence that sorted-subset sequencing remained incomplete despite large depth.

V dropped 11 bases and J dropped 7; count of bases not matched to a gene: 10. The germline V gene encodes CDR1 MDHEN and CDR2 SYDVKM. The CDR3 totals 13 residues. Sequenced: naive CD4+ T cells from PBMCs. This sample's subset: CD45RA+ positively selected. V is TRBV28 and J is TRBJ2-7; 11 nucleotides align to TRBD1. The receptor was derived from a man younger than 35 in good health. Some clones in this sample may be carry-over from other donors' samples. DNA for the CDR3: TGTGCCTCAATCGGACAGGGGGCGATTGAGCAGTACTTC. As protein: CASIGQGAIEQYF. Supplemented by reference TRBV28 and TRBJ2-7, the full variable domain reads DVKVTQSSRYLVKRTGEKVFLECVQDMDHENMFWYRQDPGLGLRLIYFSYDVKMKEKGDIPEGYSVSREKKERFSLILESASTNQTSMYLCASIGQGAIEQYFGPGTRLTVT.